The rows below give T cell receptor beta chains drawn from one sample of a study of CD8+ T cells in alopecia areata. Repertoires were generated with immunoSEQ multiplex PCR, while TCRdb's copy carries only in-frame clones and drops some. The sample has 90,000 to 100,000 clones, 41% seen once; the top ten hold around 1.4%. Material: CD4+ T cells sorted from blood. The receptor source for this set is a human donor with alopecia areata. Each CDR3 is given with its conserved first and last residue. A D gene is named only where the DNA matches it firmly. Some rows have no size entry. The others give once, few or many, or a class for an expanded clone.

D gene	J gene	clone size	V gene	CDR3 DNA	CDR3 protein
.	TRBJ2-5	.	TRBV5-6	TGTGCCAGCAGCATTAAAACAGGTGTCCAAGAGACCCAGTACTTC	CASSIKTGVQETQYF
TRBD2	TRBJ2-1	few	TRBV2	TGTGCCAGCAGTGAAGGAGCGGGGGGGAGTGAGCAGTTCTTC	CASSEGAGGSEQFF
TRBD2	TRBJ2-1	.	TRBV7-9	TGTGCCAGCAGCGGACGGACTAGCGGGGGGGAGCAGTTCTTC	CASSGRTSGGEQFF
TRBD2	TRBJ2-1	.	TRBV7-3	TGTGCCAGCAGCTTAACGAGCGGGGTTCATGAGCAGTTCTTC	CASSLTSGVHEQFF
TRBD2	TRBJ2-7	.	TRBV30	TGTGCCTGGAGTGCCATTGGACTAGAGTACTTC	CAWSAIGLEYF
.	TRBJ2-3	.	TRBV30	TGTGCCTGGGGTTCTGGAAACACAGATACGCAGTATTTT	CAWGSGNTDTQYF
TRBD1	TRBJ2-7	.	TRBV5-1	TGCGCCAGCAGCGATGGGGACAGGGGCACCTACGAGCAGTACTTC	CASSDGDRGTYEQYF
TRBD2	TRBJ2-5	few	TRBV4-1	TGCGCCAGCAGCCAAGGACTAGCCGGAGAGACCCAGTACTTC	CASSQGLAGETQYF
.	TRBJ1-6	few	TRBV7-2	TGTGCCAGCAGCCCGGATTACGACAGGTCCAATTCACCCCTCCACTTT	CASSPDYDRSNSPLHF
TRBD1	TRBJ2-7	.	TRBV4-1	TGCGCCAGCAGCCGAACCCGGGACAGCTACTACGAGCAGTACTTC	CASSRTRDSYYEQYF
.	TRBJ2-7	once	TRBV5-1	TGCGCCAGCAGCTTGGGGTCAGGGTCTTACGAGCAGTACTTC	CASSLGSGSYEQYF
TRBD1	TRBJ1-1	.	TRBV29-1	TGCAGCGCAATAACAGGGGGCAACACTGAAGCTTTCTTT	CSAITGGNTEAFF
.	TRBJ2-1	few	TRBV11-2	TGTGCCAGCAGCCTTGGGCAGGATGGGTACAATGAGCAGTTCTTC	CASSLGQDGYNEQFF
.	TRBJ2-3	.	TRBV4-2	TGTGCCAGCAGCCAAGATGGAGGGGGGGCCACAGATACGCAGTATTTT	CASSQDGGGATDTQYF
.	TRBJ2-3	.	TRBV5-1	TGCGCCAGCAGCCGGGACTCCCAATCCACAGATACGCAGTATTTT	CASSRDSQSTDTQYF
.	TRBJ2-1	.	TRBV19	TGTGCCAGTAGCCAAATCCATACAGGGCACAATGAGCAGTTCTTC	CASSQIHTGHNEQFF
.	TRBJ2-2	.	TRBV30	TGTGCCTGGAGTGGAGGCGCGAACACCGGGGAGCTGTTTTTT	CAWSGGANTGELFF
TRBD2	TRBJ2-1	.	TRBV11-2	TGTGCCAGCAGCTGGACTAGCGGAGTAAATGAGCAGTTCTTC	CASSWTSGVNEQFF
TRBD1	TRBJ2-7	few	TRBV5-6	TGTGCCAGCCAAGGGACAGAAAGAACCTACGAGCAGTACTTC	CASQGTERTYEQYF
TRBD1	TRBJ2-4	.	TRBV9	TGTGCCAGCAGCGCGGGCCCCGGGACAGAAAACATTCAGTACTTC	CASSAGPGTENIQYF
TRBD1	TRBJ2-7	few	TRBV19	TGTGCCAGTAGTTCATCCGGGACAGGGGACTACGAGCAGTACTTC	CASSSSGTGDYEQYF
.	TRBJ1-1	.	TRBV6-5	TGTGCCAGCAGTTACTCGGGCGGGAACACTGAAGCTTTCTTT	CASSYSGGNTEAFF
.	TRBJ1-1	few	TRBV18	TGTGCCAGCTCACCGCCAGGGTGGGGCACTGAAGCTTTCTTT	CASSPPGWGTEAFF
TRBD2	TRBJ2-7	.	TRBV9	TGTGCCAGCAGCGAGGGGGGACTAGCGGGAGCCTTCGAGCAGTACTTC	CASSEGGLAGAFEQYF
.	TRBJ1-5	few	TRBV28	TGTGCCAGCAGTTCCCCTGGCCATAGCAATCAGCCCCAGCATTTT	CASSSPGHSNQPQHF
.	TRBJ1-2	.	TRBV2	TGTGCCAGCAACACCGACTATGGCTACACCTTC	CASNTDYGYTF
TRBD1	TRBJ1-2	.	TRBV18	TGTGCCAGCTCACCTTCCCAGGGGGGCGTCAGTAACTATGGCTACACCTTC	CASSPSQGGVSNYGYTF
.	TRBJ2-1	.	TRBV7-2	TGTGCCAGCAGTCTAGGCAGACTAAATGAGCAGTTCTTC	CASSLGRLNEQFF
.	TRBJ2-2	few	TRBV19	TGTGCCAGTATAACCTCGACAGCGAACACCGGGGAGCTGTTTTTT	CASITSTANTGELFF
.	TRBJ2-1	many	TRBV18	TGTGCCAGCTCACCTCGAGGGTCGTACAATGAGCAGTTCTTC	CASSPRGSYNEQFF
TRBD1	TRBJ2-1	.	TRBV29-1	TGCAGCGTTGTTGTTCAGGGACAGGGTGACTCCTACAATGAGCAGTTCTTC	CSVVVQGQGDSYNEQFF
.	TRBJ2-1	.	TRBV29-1	TGCAGCGTTGTAGAGCTCTCGGGTGAGCAGTTCTTC	CSVVELSGEQFF
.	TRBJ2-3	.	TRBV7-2	TGTGCCAGCAGCCTAACGTCAGATACGCAGTATTTT	CASSLTSDTQYF
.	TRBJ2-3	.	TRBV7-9	TGTGCCAGCATCGGGACTTATGGTGCAGATACGCAGTATTTT	CASIGTYGADTQYF
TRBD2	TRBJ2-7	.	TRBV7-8	TGTGCCAGCAGCCTCATAGCGGGAGCTTACGAGCAGTACTTC	CASSLIAGAYEQYF
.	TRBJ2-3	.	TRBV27	TGTGCCAGCAGTTTAGCTGGCGGCTACACAGATACGCAGTATTTT	CASSLAGGYTDTQYF
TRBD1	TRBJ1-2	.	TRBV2	TGTGCCAGCAGGGGACAGGCGAACTATGGCTACACCTTC	CASRGQANYGYTF
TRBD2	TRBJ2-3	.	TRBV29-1	TGCAGCGTTGAAGTTACGGGAGGAGATACGCAGTATTTT	CSVEVTGGDTQYF
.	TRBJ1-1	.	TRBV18	TGTGCCAGCTCACATTCGATGGAGACTGAAGCTTTCTTT	CASSHSMETEAFF
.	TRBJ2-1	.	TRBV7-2	TGTGCCAGCAGCTTAGTTCTGGCGGTTATTACGAATGAGCAGTTCTTC	CASSLVLAVITNEQFF
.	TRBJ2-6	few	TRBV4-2	TGTGCCAGCAGCCACACAGGGGCCAACGTCCTGACTTTC	CASSHTGANVLTF
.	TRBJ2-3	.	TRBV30	TGTGCCTGGGAGATAAGCACAGATACGCAGTATTTT	CAWEISTDTQYF
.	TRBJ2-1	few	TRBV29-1	TGCAGCGTTGAAGATGGTGACAATGAGCAGTTCTTC	CSVEDGDNEQFF
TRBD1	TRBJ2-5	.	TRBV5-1	TGCGCCAGCAGCTTGGAAGGACAGGGCGAGACCCAGTACTTC	CASSLEGQGETQYF
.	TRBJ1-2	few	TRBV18	TGTGCCAGCTCACCTCCGGGAGAGGATGGCTACACCTTC	CASSPPGEDGYTF
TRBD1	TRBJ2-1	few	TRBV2	TGTGCCACCGGGACAGGGTTCAATGAGCAGTTCTTC	CATGTGFNEQFF
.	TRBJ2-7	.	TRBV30	TGTGCCTGGAGTGTTGGGGGGAGCTCCTACGAGCAGTACTTC	CAWSVGGSSYEQYF
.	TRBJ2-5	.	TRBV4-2	TGTGCCAGCAGCCAAGGGTACCAAGAGACCCAGTACTTC	CASSQGYQETQYF
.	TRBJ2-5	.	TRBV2	TGTGCCAACCAGGGGCAAGAGACCCAGTACTTC	CANQGQETQYF
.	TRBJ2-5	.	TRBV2	TGTGCCAGCAGTGGAAGACAGTACCAAGAGACCCAGTACTTC	CASSGRQYQETQYF
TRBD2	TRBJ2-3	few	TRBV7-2	TGTGCCAGCAGCATGACTAGCGGGGGGGCGGGAGATACGCAGTATTTT	CASSMTSGGAGDTQYF